The present entry profiles one TCR beta chain with its context. Its antigen is not known. The data belong to a study of cytomegalovirus exposure and HLA in healthy donors. Overall study results and limits: Donors belonging to an Asian-associated ancestry cluster reportedly showed fewer N-insertions in productive TCRs than the approximately 690-donor mean, according to what a later analysis found. Prediction of most subjects' HLA-A and HLA-B alleles by TCR beta sequences was reportedly accurate. It was taken for granted in presence/absence analyses that sequencing depth across donors was roughly uniform.

PCR primers comprised 60 Vbeta and 13 Jbeta primers. Profiled with immunoSEQ multiplex PCR; TCRdb holds only in-frame clones, not every one. The sample yields about 80,000 clones, under 80% seen once. Germline values: CDR1 SGHDN, CDR2 FVKESK. V was cut by 1 base and J by 5 bases, with 21 bases left in between. The CDR3 loop spans 17 amino acids. What was sequenced was PBMCs. The source is a woman aged 45-65 years in good health and CMV-seropositive. The gene calls are TRBV14 and TRBJ2-7; TRBD1 might be the D (6 bases). The CDR3 sequence is CASSQGGRGSSRNEQYF. In DNA, the CDR3 is TGTGCCAGCAGCCAAGGTGGCAGGGGCAGTTCCCGCAACGAGCAGTACTTC.